This T cell receptor (beta chain) emerged from a study of blood T cell repertoires in COVID-19 (TCRdb year 2020). Regarding the complete study: Collaborator samples came from the United States, Italy and Spain and covered acute and convalescent phases of COVID-19. A freely available public database, intended as a resource for researchers studying the immune response to SARS-CoV-2, is where the repertoires were released. HLA class I and class II types, where available, came from metadata supplied by the sample provider rather than from assay-based typing. Nearly every sample came with metadata listing a de-identified subject ID, COVID-19 status, age in years and sex. Samples came from the ongoing ImmuneRACE study (first 160 participants) plus 1,254 subjects from 6 global collaborators. Subjects who had been exposed to COVID-19, were actively infected with it, or had recovered from it provided the deeply sampled blood TCRbeta repertoires that made up the dataset. The prospective study material was composed of cDNA or gDNA derived from T cells, B-cell-depleted T cells, or PBMCs.

General study outcomes and caveats: How much clinical and demographic metadata was included differed by source and by participant, and the metadata was provided uncurated.

This clone was detected once. No cognate antigen has been identified for it. Per-base quality was not reported, and no clone a single base away is much larger than it. TCRbeta CDR3 regions were amplified from genomic DNA using the immunoSEQ Assay, a bias-controlled multiplex PCR. The study's own analysis went as follows. The number of nucleated cells in each sample was estimated by amplification of reference gene primers within the assay. To quantify the absolute abundance of each unique TCRbeta CDR3 rearrangement, sequence reads were collapsed and filtered. For each sample, productive Simpson clonality was calculated by taking the square root of Simpson's diversity index across productive rearrangements. The source is immuneACCESS, and TCRdb retained only in-frame sequences with V and J called. Part of the clones is not carried over; for the studies checked, unresolved V genes explain less than half of this, and the remainder is unexplained. Clonal size and the V and J genes are those of that table, whereas D and trimming came from the DNA. Here the sample has around 250,000 clones; roughly 85% occur a single time. Clones ranked in the top ten supply approximately 9.1% of the sample.

Enrolling through a virtual design, the prospective study's participants ranged in age from roughly 18 to 90 years and lived across around 25 United States geographic areas. In the prospective study, participants were assigned to cohorts based on the clinical history participants reported in a screening survey and a study questionnaire. In the prospective study, whole blood, serum and a nasopharyngeal or oropharyngeal swab were collected from each participant by mobile phlebotomists. Additional blood draws and questionnaires over an approximately 2-month period could optionally be provided by prospective study participants. Before DNA extraction, prospective study blood samples were shipped either frozen or at room temperature. Cut back by 3 bases and 6 bases, the V and J ends lie 8 bases apart. The CDR3 sequence holds 11 residues, the cysteine and phenylalanine included. The kept DNA is CDR3 alone, 33 bases in frame from the first base. According to the germline V gene (reference sequence), CDR1 reads DFQATT and CDR2 reads SNEGSKA.

The sequenced material came from PBMCs or T cells enriched from blood (not recorded which). The TCR comes from a woman between 45 and 60 years old with acute COVID-19. The chain is made from TRBV20-1 and TRBJ1-1; the D gene identity is not certain. The DNA is TGCAGTGCTAGTCACTCCCCTGAAGCTTTCTTT. Its translation reads: CSASHSPEAFF.